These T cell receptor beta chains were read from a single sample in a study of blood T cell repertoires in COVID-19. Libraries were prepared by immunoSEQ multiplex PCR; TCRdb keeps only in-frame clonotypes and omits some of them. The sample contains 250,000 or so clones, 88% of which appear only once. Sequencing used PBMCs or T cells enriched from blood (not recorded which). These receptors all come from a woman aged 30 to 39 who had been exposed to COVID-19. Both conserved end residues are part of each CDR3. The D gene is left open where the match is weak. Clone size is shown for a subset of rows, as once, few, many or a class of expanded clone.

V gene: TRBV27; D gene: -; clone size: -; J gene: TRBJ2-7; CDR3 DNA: TGTGCCAGCAGTTTTCACAACGAGCAGTACTTC; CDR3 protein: CASSFHNEQYF
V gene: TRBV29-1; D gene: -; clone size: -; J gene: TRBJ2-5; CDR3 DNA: TGCAGCGTTGAAGGTTTGCGTTCAGGGGAGACCCAGTACTTC; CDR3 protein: CSVEGLRSGETQYF
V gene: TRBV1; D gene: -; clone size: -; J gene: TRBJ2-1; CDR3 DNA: TGCACCAGCAGCCAAGAAGTTCAGCGGACTCAAGGGAACAATGAGCAGTTCTTC; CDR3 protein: CTSSQEVQRTQGNNEQFF
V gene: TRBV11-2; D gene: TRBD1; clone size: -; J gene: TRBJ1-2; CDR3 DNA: TGTGCCAGCAGCTCGTTGACAGGGACGTCGTACTTTGGCTACACCTTC; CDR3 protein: CASSSLTGTSYFGYTF
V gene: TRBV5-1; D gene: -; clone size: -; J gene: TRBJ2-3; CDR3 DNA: TGCGCCAGCAGGTTTGGGGCCACAGATACGCAGTATTTT; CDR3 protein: CASRFGATDTQYF
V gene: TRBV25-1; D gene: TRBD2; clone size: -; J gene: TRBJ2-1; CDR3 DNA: TGTGCCAGCAGTGAATCCGCGGGAGGGGGGCATGAGCAGTTCTTC; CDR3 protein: CASSESAGGGHEQFF
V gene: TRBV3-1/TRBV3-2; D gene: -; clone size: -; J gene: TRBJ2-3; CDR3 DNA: TGTGCCAGCAGCCAAGGGACTGGCGCAGATACGCAGTATTTT; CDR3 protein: CASSQGTGADTQYF
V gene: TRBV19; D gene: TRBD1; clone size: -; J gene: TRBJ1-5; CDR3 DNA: TGTGCCAGTAGTGAGGGACAGTTTAATCAGCCCCAGCATTTT; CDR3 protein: CASSEGQFNQPQHF
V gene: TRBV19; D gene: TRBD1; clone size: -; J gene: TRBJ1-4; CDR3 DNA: TGTGCCAGTAGTCCACCGGGACAGGGGAATGAAAAACTGTTTTTT; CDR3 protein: CASSPPGQGNEKLFF
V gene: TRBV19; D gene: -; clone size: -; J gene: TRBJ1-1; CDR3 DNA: TGTGCCAGTAGTATAGACAGGTGGCTCAACACTGAAGCTTTCTTT; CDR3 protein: CASSIDRWLNTEAFF
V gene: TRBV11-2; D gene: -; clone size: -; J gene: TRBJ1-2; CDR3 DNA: TGTGCCAGCAGCCCCCTTTGGTGGAGGGGAGTCGAAAACTATGGCTACACCTTC; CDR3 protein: CASSPLWWRGVENYGYTF
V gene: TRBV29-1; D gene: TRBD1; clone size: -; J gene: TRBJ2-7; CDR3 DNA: TGCAGCGTTGAAACTGGGACAGTGGGGAACTACGAGCAGTACTTC; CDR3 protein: CSVETGTVGNYEQYF
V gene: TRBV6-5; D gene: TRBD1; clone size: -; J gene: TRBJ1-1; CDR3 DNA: TGTGCCAGCAGTCAGGACAGGGTAGCTTTCTTT; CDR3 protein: CASSQDRVAFF
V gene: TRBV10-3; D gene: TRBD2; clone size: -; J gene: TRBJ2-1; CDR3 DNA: TGTGCCATCAGTGAGGCTAGCGGGAGGACCCACAATGAGCAGTTCTTC; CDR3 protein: CAISEASGRTHNEQFF
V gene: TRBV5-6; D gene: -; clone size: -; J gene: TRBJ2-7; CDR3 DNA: TGTGCCAGCACTGAACTAGCCAAAGCCTACGAGCAGTACTTC; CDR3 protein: CASTELAKAYEQYF
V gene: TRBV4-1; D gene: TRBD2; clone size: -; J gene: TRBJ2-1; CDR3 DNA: TGCGCCAGCAGCCAAACCCTAGCGGGAGGGCCAAGGGAGGAGTTCTTC; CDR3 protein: CASSQTLAGGPREEFF
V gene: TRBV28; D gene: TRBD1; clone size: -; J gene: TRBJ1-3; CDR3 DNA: TGTGCCAGCAGTCACGGACAGGGTGGAAACACCATATATTTT; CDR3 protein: CASSHGQGGNTIYF
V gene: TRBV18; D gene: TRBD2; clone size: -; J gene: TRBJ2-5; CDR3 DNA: TGTGCCAGCTCAAGGGGACTAGCGGGGACGCAAGAGACCCAGTACTTC; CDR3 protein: CASSRGLAGTQETQYF
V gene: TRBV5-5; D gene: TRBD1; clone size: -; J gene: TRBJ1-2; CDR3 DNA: TGTGCCAGCAGCGACCCGGGACAGGGAAATGGCTACACCTTC; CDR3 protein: CASSDPGQGNGYTF
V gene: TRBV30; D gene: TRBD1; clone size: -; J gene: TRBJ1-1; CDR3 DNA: TGTGCCTGGGGGCTCGGGACAGGCGAGTTCACTGAAGCTTTCTTT; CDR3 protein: CAWGLGTGEFTEAFF
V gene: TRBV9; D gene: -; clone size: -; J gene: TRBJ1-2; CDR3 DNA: TGTGCCAGCAGCCAGGCGGAGGGCTATGGCTACACCTTC; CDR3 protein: CASSQAEGYGYTF
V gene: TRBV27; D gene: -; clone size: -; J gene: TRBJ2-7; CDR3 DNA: TGTGCCAGCAGACCGACAAGGAGGTCCTACGAGCAGTACTTC; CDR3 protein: CASRPTRRSYEQYF
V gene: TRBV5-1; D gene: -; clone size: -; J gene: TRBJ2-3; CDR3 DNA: TGCGCCAGCAGCTTGGCCGGGACTAGCACAGATACGCAGTATTTT; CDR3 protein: CASSLAGTSTDTQYF
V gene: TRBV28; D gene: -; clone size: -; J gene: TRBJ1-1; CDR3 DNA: TGTGCCAGCAGTTCTACGCTAGTACGGACTGAAGCTTTCTTT; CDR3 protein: CASSSTLVRTEAFF
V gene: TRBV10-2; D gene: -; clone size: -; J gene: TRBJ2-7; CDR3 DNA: TGCGCCAGCAGTGAGGGTGGCGGCTCTCAGCAGTACTTC; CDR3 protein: CASSEGGGSQQYF
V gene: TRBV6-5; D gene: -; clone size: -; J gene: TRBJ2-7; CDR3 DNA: TGTGCCATCGGTAGGAGCGTCGCCTACGAGCAGTACTTC; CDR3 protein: CAIGRSVAYEQYF
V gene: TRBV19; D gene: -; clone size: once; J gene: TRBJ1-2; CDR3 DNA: TGTGCCAGTAGAGGACTGGGGACTGTCCGAGCCGGGGGCTACACCTTC; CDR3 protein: CASRGLGTVRAGGYTF
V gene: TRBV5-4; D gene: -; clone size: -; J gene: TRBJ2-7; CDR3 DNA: TGTGCCAGCAGCCGGACTGGGGAGACCTACGAGCAGTACTTC; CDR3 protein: CASSRTGETYEQYF
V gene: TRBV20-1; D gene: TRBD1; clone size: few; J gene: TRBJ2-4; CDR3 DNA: TGCAGTGCTAGTGCTCCGGGACAGGGGCTGAAAAACATTCAGTACTTC; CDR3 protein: CSASAPGQGLKNIQYF